This is a list of T cell receptor beta chains from one sample in a study of a mutant IDH1 vaccine in newly diagnosed glioma. This table comes from immunoSEQ multiplex PCR, and its TCRdb copy is limited to in-frame clones, with some not included. This table holds over 45,000 clones, about 86% found once. Their specific antigens are unknown. The source was PBMCs, collected from a glioma patient whose treatment included an IDH1 peptide vaccine. All receptors come from a woman aged 45-65 years with glioma. The CDR3 runs from the conserved cysteine through the conserved F or W. A D gene is named only where the DNA matches it firmly. Clone size, where shown, is once, few, many, or a class for clones that have expanded.

D gene,clone size,J gene,V gene,CDR3 protein,CDR3 DNA
.,.,TRBJ1-1,TRBV27,CASSSSGKGLVEAFF,TGTGCCAGCAGTTCTTCAGGGAAAGGGCTAGTTGAAGCTTTCTTT
TRBD2,.,TRBJ2-7,TRBV2,CASRGTSGVEQYF,TGTGCCAGCCGTGGGACTAGCGGGGTCGAGCAGTACTTC
.,.,TRBJ2-7,TRBV7-9,CASSDPTYEQYF,TGTGCCAGCAGCGACCCCACCTACGAGCAGTACTTC
.,.,TRBJ2-3,TRBV28,CASSLGRMDTQYF,TGTGCCAGCAGTTTGGGCAGAATGGATACGCAGTATTTT
.,once,TRBJ1-1,TRBV5-1,CASSLGVNTEAFF,TGCGCCAGCAGCTTAGGTGTGAACACTGAAGCTTTCTTT
TRBD1,.,TRBJ1-2,TRBV4-1,CASSPGGPTTNNYGYTF,TGCGCCAGCAGCCCAGGGGGCCCGACCACCAATAACTATGGCTACACCTTC
TRBD2,.,TRBJ2-1,TRBV7-6,CASSSLTSGGADEQFF,TGTGCCAGCAGCTCCCTAACTAGCGGGGGGGCCGATGAGCAGTTCTTC
TRBD2,.,TRBJ2-1,TRBV5-1,CASSLVWRGAYNEQFF,TGCGCCAGCAGCTTGGTCTGGCGGGGGGCCTACAATGAGCAGTTCTTC
TRBD1,.,TRBJ2-1,TRBV5-1,CASSLGQGANEQFF,TGCGCCAGCAGCCTGGGACAGGGTGCCAATGAGCAGTTCTTC
.,.,TRBJ2-7,TRBV7-9,CASSLDTSYEQYF,TGTGCCAGCAGCTTGGACACCTCCTACGAGCAGTACTTC
.,few,TRBJ1-1,TRBV14,CASSQDPGGRGEAFF,TGTGCCAGCAGCCAAGATCCGGGGGGGCGAGGTGAAGCTTTCTTT
.,.,TRBJ2-5,TRBV2,CASMDTKETQYF,TGTGCCAGCATGGACACGAAAGAGACCCAGTACTTC
TRBD1,.,TRBJ2-2,TRBV11-2,CASSLDPGGTGELFF,TGTGCCAGCAGCTTAGATCCAGGGGGTACCGGGGAGCTGTTTTTT
.,.,TRBJ1-1,TRBV28,CASSLPRGHTEAFF,TGTGCCAGCAGCCTTCCCAGGGGTCACACTGAAGCTTTCTTT
.,.,TRBJ2-7,TRBV2,CASSEGVGSSYEQYF,TGTGCCAGCAGTGAAGGGGTAGGAAGCTCCTACGAGCAGTACTTC
.,.,TRBJ2-7,TRBV19,CASSFLTSYEQYF,TGTGCCAGTAGTTTCCTAACGTCCTACGAGCAGTACTTC
TRBD1,.,TRBJ1-3,TRBV6-5,CASRTGGVNTIYF,TGTGCCAGCAGAACAGGGGGAGTAAACACCATATATTTT
.,.,TRBJ2-2,TRBV9,CASSGRGLTGELFF,TGTGCCAGCAGCGGTAGGGGACTCACCGGGGAGCTGTTTTTT
.,.,TRBJ1-2,TRBV30,CAWAGVRYTF,TGTGCCTGGGCTGGTGTCCGCTACACCTTC
.,few,TRBJ1-6,TRBV20-1,CRVKNALHF,TGCAGAGTCAAGAATGCCCTCCACTTT
.,.,TRBJ1-2,TRBV6-6,CASSYLGGSGYGYTF,TGTGCCAGCAGTTACCTCGGGGGATCGGGATATGGCTACACCTTC
.,.,TRBJ2-3,TRBV6-6,CASIRGSSHTDTQYF,TGTGCCAGCATCCGAGGGTCCTCCCACACAGATACGCAGTATTTT
.,.,TRBJ2-7,TRBV12-5,CASGPRAGLVYEQYF,TGTGCTAGTGGCCCCAGGGCGGGACTGGTCTACGAGCAGTACTTC
.,.,TRBJ2-7,TRBV6-5,CASSYAGTYEQYF,TGTGCCAGCAGTTACGCAGGGACCTACGAGCAGTACTTC
.,.,TRBJ2-2,TRBV7-6,CASSFGDRNTGELFF,TGTGCCAGCAGCTTCGGAGACAGAAACACCGGGGAGCTGTTTTTT
.,.,TRBJ1-5,TRBV27,CASTLDPLKVGQPQHF,TGTGCCAGCACTTTGGATCCTCTCAAGGTAGGTCAGCCCCAGCATTTT
TRBD1,.,TRBJ2-4,TRBV4-1,CASSQKPGQGGAKNIQYF,TGCGCCAGCAGCCAGAAGCCAGGACAGGGGGGAGCCAAAAACATTCAGTACTTC
TRBD1,.,TRBJ1-1,TRBV27,CASSARDRELPEAFF,TGTGCCAGCAGTGCCCGGGACAGGGAGCTCCCTGAAGCTTTCTTT
.,.,TRBJ2-7,TRBV6-1,CASSPGQMGTEQYF,TGTGCCAGCAGTCCTGGACAGATGGGGACCGAGCAGTACTTC
.,.,TRBJ1-5,TRBV6-5,CASSYRVWADNQPQHF,TGTGCCAGCAGTTACCGGGTTTGGGCAGACAATCAGCCCCAGCATTTT
.,few,TRBJ1-2,TRBV19,CASNGLRNYGYTF,TGTGCCAGTAACGGGCTGAGGAACTATGGCTACACCTTC
TRBD1,.,TRBJ2-2,TRBV7-2,CASSSGTVTGELFF,TGTGCCAGCAGTTCCGGGACAGTAACCGGGGAGCTGTTTTTT
TRBD1,.,TRBJ1-6,TRBV14,CASSRTGGHNSPLHF,TGTGCCAGCTCTCGGACAGGGGGCCATAATTCACCCCTCCACTTT
TRBD1,.,TRBJ2-3,TRBV10-2,CASSSGQLSTDTQYF,TGCGCCAGCAGTTCGGGACAGCTTAGCACAGATACGCAGTATTTT
.,.,TRBJ1-4,TRBV9,CASSVGSGPGGTNEKLFF,TGTGCCAGCAGCGTAGGATCGGGCCCGGGAGGGACTAATGAAAAACTGTTTTTT
.,.,TRBJ1-5,TRBV27,CASSLQGSGNQPQHF,TGTGCCAGCAGTTTGCAGGGATCGGGCAATCAGCCCCAGCATTTT
.,.,TRBJ2-1,TRBV2,CASRWTLDEQFF,TGTGCCAGCAGGTGGACCCTCGATGAGCAGTTCTTC
.,.,TRBJ1-1,TRBV7-2,CASSQKRMGKGTEAFF,TGTGCCAGCAGCCAGAAGCGAATGGGGAAGGGCACTGAAGCTTTCTTT
.,few,TRBJ1-4,TRBV29-1,CSVEHGGSREKLFF,TGCAGCGTTGAACATGGGGGGTCGAGGGAAAAACTGTTTTTT
.,.,TRBJ1-3,TRBV6-5,CASMGGPGNTIYF,TGTGCCAGCATGGGGGGGCCGGGAAACACCATATATTTT
.,.,TRBJ1-2,TRBV9,CASSAPGGYGYTF,TGTGCCAGCAGCGCCCCGGGAGGCTATGGCTACACCTTC